Listed below are T cell receptor beta chains from one sample, sequenced in a study of response to subunit inactivated influenza vaccine. MiXCR, run by TCRdb on the RT-PCR reads, gives a single entry per CDR3 protein. The data show fewer than 550,000 distinct CDR3 sequences, with roughly 25% seen just once and under 2.5% held by the top ten. Sequenced material: CD4+ T cells sorted from PBMCs, taken about 5 days after vaccination. Receptors originate from a man aged 45-65 years who received an inactivated influenza vaccine. Both conserved end residues are part of each CDR3. A D gene is named only where the DNA matches it firmly. The size entry is marked missing in some rows and otherwise reads once, few, many or a size class.

clone_size: NA; j_call: TRBJ1-2; d_call: NA; v_call: TRBV20-1; cdr3_aa: CSARTPFLDTFNYGYTF; cdr3_nt: TGCAGTGCTCGCACCCCCTTCCTAGACACTTTTAACTACGGCTACACCTTC
clone_size: NA; j_call: TRBJ1-2; d_call: NA; v_call: TRBV6-6; cdr3_aa: CASRSLTNYGYTF; cdr3_nt: TGTGCCAGCAGATCACTCACTAACTATGGCTACACCTTC
clone_size: NA; j_call: TRBJ2-1; d_call: NA; v_call: TRBV20-1; cdr3_aa: CSARVVTGWHEQFF; cdr3_nt: TGCAGTGCTAGAGTTGTAACGGGGTGGCATGAGCAGTTCTTC
clone_size: NA; j_call: TRBJ2-3; d_call: NA; v_call: TRBV5-5; cdr3_aa: CASSGDITDTQYF; cdr3_nt: TGTGCCAGCAGCGGGGACATCACAGATACGCAGTATTTT
clone_size: few; j_call: TRBJ2-3; d_call: NA; v_call: TRBV20-1; cdr3_aa: CSASLPGDTQYF; cdr3_nt: TGCAGTGCTAGTCTTCCGGGAGATACGCAGTATTTT
clone_size: NA; j_call: TRBJ1-2; d_call: TRBD1; v_call: TRBV28; cdr3_aa: CASRTSGQGSGYTF; cdr3_nt: TGTGCCAGCAGAACTTCTGGACAGGGGTCTGGCTACACCTTC
clone_size: NA; j_call: TRBJ2-7; d_call: NA; v_call: TRBV6-1; cdr3_aa: CASSKFAQSQGLGYEQYF; cdr3_nt: TGTGCCAGCAGTAAATTTGCCCAGAGTCAGGGATTAGGCTACGAGCAGTACTTC
clone_size: few; j_call: TRBJ2-7; d_call: NA; v_call: TRBV28; cdr3_aa: CASFAGWEQYF; cdr3_nt: TGTGCCAGTTTTGCCGGTTGGGAGCAGTACTTC
clone_size: NA; j_call: TRBJ1-4; d_call: NA; v_call: TRBV11-2; cdr3_aa: CASSRASTPEKLFF; cdr3_nt: TGTGCCAGCAGCCGAGCATCTACACCGGAAAAACTGTTTTTT
clone_size: few; j_call: TRBJ1-1; d_call: NA; v_call: TRBV5-1; cdr3_aa: CASSLELTVNTEAFF; cdr3_nt: TGCGCCAGCAGCCTAGAACTGACAGTTAACACTGAAGCTTTCTTT
clone_size: NA; j_call: TRBJ1-3; d_call: NA; v_call: TRBV15; cdr3_aa: CATSRDRGPVSGNTIYF; cdr3_nt: TGTGCCACCAGCAGAGATCGGGGGCCGGTATCCGGAAACACCATATATTTT
clone_size: NA; j_call: TRBJ2-5; d_call: TRBD2; v_call: TRBV7-2; cdr3_aa: CASTKTSGNYQETQYF; cdr3_nt: TGTGCCAGCACCAAGACTAGCGGAAACTACCAAGAGACCCAGTACTTC
clone_size: NA; j_call: TRBJ2-6; d_call: NA; v_call: TRBV11-1; cdr3_aa: CASSASPGLSGANVLTF; cdr3_nt: TGTGCCAGCAGCGCATCACCGGGGTTGTCTGGGGCCAACGTCCTGACTTTC
clone_size: once; j_call: TRBJ2-4; d_call: TRBD1; v_call: TRBV6-2/TRBV6-3; cdr3_aa: CASSGQARRDIQYF; cdr3_nt: TGTGCCAGCAGTGGACAGGCCCGGAGAGACATTCAGTACTTC
clone_size: few; j_call: TRBJ2-1; d_call: NA; v_call: TRBV7-9; cdr3_aa: CASSLEELANNEQFF; cdr3_nt: TGTGCCAGCAGCTTAGAGGAACTAGCCAACAATGAGCAGTTCTTC
clone_size: NA; j_call: TRBJ2-5; d_call: NA; v_call: TRBV12-3/TRBV12-4; cdr3_aa: CASPTPNGDKETQYF; cdr3_nt: TGTGCCAGCCCTACACCCAATGGAGATAAAGAGACCCAGTACTTC
clone_size: NA; j_call: TRBJ2-7; d_call: NA; v_call: TRBV6-1; cdr3_aa: CASSAPPGADHSPYEQYF; cdr3_nt: TGTGCCAGCAGCGCCCCGCCGGGTGCCGACCACTCCCCCTACGAGCAGTACTTC
clone_size: NA; j_call: TRBJ2-7; d_call: NA; v_call: TRBV21-1; cdr3_aa: CASSKEASGRVEQYF; cdr3_nt: TGTGCCAGCAGCAAAGAGGCTAGCGGGAGGGTCGAGCAGTACTTC
clone_size: few; j_call: TRBJ1-1; d_call: NA; v_call: TRBV20-1; cdr3_aa: CSALNFRGLNTEAFF; cdr3_nt: TGCAGTGCTCTAAACTTCCGGGGACTCAACACTGAAGCTTTCTTT
clone_size: few; j_call: TRBJ1-4; d_call: NA; v_call: TRBV15; cdr3_aa: CATSRELQEKLFF; cdr3_nt: TGTGCCACCAGCAGAGAATTACAGGAAAAACTGTTTTTT
clone_size: few; j_call: TRBJ2-1; d_call: TRBD2; v_call: TRBV2; cdr3_aa: CASSGLAGSSYNEQFF; cdr3_nt: TGTGCCAGCAGTGGATTAGCGGGGAGCTCCTACAATGAGCAGTTCTTC
clone_size: NA; j_call: TRBJ1-1; d_call: NA; v_call: TRBV9; cdr3_aa: CASSPQRGAGTEAFF; cdr3_nt: TGTGCCAGCAGCCCTCAGCGGGGGGCGGGCACTGAAGCTTTCTTT
clone_size: few; j_call: TRBJ2-1; d_call: TRBD2; v_call: TRBV7-9; cdr3_aa: CASRNASGGRYNEQFF; cdr3_nt: TGTGCCAGCAGGAACGCTAGCGGGGGGCGGTACAATGAGCAGTTCTTC
clone_size: NA; j_call: TRBJ2-1; d_call: TRBD2; v_call: TRBV5-1; cdr3_aa: CASSFSAGTTDEQFF; cdr3_nt: TGCGCCAGCAGCTTCTCAGCGGGAACTACGGATGAGCAGTTCTTC
clone_size: few; j_call: TRBJ1-1; d_call: TRBD1; v_call: TRBV20-1; cdr3_aa: CSARDENRGEAFF; cdr3_nt: TGCAGTGCTAGAGATGAGAACAGGGGGGAAGCTTTCTTT
clone_size: few; j_call: TRBJ2-1; d_call: TRBD2; v_call: TRBV5-1; cdr3_aa: CASSLETGGPYNEQFF; cdr3_nt: TGCGCCAGCAGCTTGGAGACGGGAGGGCCCTACAATGAGCAGTTCTTC
clone_size: NA; j_call: TRBJ2-5; d_call: NA; v_call: TRBV10-3; cdr3_aa: CATKLDSQETQYF; cdr3_nt: TGTGCCACAAAGTTGGACAGCCAAGAGACCCAGTACTTC
clone_size: few; j_call: TRBJ2-6; d_call: NA; v_call: TRBV12-3/TRBV12-4; cdr3_aa: CASESSGANVLTF; cdr3_nt: TGTGCCAGTGAGAGCTCTGGGGCCAACGTCCTGACTTTC
clone_size: few; j_call: TRBJ2-3; d_call: TRBD1; v_call: TRBV10-3; cdr3_aa: CAISERTGTGNTDTQYF; cdr3_nt: TGTGCCATCAGTGAGAGGACCGGGACAGGGAACACAGATACGCAGTATTTT
clone_size: NA; j_call: TRBJ1-4; d_call: NA; v_call: TRBV12-3/TRBV12-4; cdr3_aa: CASSLRSNEKLFF; cdr3_nt: TGTGCCAGCAGTTTGCGGAGTAATGAAAAACTGTTTTTT
clone_size: NA; j_call: TRBJ2-6; d_call: NA; v_call: TRBV5-1; cdr3_aa: CASSLQGSTTGANVLTF; cdr3_nt: TGCGCCAGCAGCTTGCAGGGGTCCACCACTGGGGCCAACGTCCTGACTTTC
clone_size: NA; j_call: TRBJ2-2; d_call: TRBD1; v_call: TRBV7-9; cdr3_aa: CASRRTGVNTGELFF; cdr3_nt: TGTGCCAGCAGGAGGACAGGGGTGAACACCGGGGAGCTGTTTTTT
clone_size: NA; j_call: TRBJ2-1; d_call: NA; v_call: TRBV11-3; cdr3_aa: CASSLDRFREQFF; cdr3_nt: TGTGCCAGCAGCTTAGATCGGTTCAGGGAGCAGTTCTTC
clone_size: NA; j_call: TRBJ1-5; d_call: NA; v_call: TRBV29-1; cdr3_aa: CSVGEGYNQPQHF; cdr3_nt: TGCAGCGTTGGGGAGGGATACAATCAGCCCCAGCATTTT
clone_size: once; j_call: TRBJ2-7; d_call: NA; v_call: TRBV20-1; cdr3_aa: CSASASDYYEQYF; cdr3_nt: TGCAGTGCTAGCGCTAGCGACTACTACGAGCAGTACTTC
clone_size: NA; j_call: TRBJ2-5; d_call: TRBD1; v_call: TRBV5-6; cdr3_aa: CASSLASQGVDQETQYF; cdr3_nt: TGTGCCAGCAGCTTGGCATCGCAGGGGGTTGACCAAGAGACCCAGTACTTC
clone_size: NA; j_call: TRBJ1-6; d_call: NA; v_call: TRBV10-3; cdr3_aa: CAISESGGGSPLHF; cdr3_nt: TGTGCCATCAGTGAGTCCGGGGGAGGCTCACCCCTCCACTTT
clone_size: NA; j_call: TRBJ2-2; d_call: NA; v_call: TRBV5-6; cdr3_aa: CASSRTRVTGELFF; cdr3_nt: TGTGCCAGCAGCCGTACACGGGTTACCGGGGAGCTGTTTTTT
clone_size: few; j_call: TRBJ2-7; d_call: NA; v_call: TRBV20-1; cdr3_aa: CSAPPDGTYEQYF; cdr3_nt: TGCAGTGCTCCGCCGGACGGGACCTACGAGCAGTACTTC
clone_size: NA; j_call: TRBJ2-1; d_call: TRBD1; v_call: TRBV10-3; cdr3_aa: CAISESGQAISYNEQFF; cdr3_nt: TGTGCCATCAGTGAGTCCGGACAGGCTATTTCCTACAATGAGCAGTTCTTC
clone_size: NA; j_call: TRBJ2-5; d_call: NA; v_call: TRBV2; cdr3_aa: CASSEGQLETQYF; cdr3_nt: TGTGCCAGCAGTGAAGGGCAGTTGGAGACCCAGTACTTC
clone_size: few; j_call: TRBJ2-2; d_call: NA; v_call: TRBV5-5; cdr3_aa: CASSLFGSDLGELFF; cdr3_nt: TGTGCCAGCAGCTTGTTCGGTTCAGACCTCGGGGAGCTGTTTTTT
clone_size: few; j_call: TRBJ2-5; d_call: NA; v_call: TRBV24-1; cdr3_aa: CATSARRVETQYF; cdr3_nt: TGTGCCACCAGTGCCCGGAGGGTTGAGACCCAGTACTTC
clone_size: NA; j_call: TRBJ2-7; d_call: TRBD1; v_call: TRBV5-1; cdr3_aa: CASSTPQGSSYEQYF; cdr3_nt: TGCGCCAGCAGCACACCACAGGGGAGCTCCTACGAGCAGTACTTC
clone_size: NA; j_call: TRBJ2-2; d_call: NA; v_call: TRBV18; cdr3_aa: CASSRQDGELFF; cdr3_nt: TGTGCCAGCTCCCGACAGGACGGGGAGCTGTTTTTT
clone_size: few; j_call: TRBJ2-3; d_call: NA; v_call: TRBV20-1; cdr3_aa: CSARRGADTQYF; cdr3_nt: TGCAGTGCTCGGCGGGGCGCAGATACGCAGTATTTT